This T cell receptor beta chain was observed in a study of blood T cell repertoires in COVID-19. The overall study: Sites across the United States, Italy and Spain contributed samples from acute and convalescent COVID-19. Sources were T cells, B-cell-depleted T cells, or PBMCs; the material itself was cDNA or gDNA.

This CDR3 contains 13 residues. Germline-derived CDR1 and CDR2 are MDHEN and SYDVKM. Trimming left V 5 bases short and J 5 bases short, with 12 bases between. Generated by immunoSEQ multiplex PCR, the TCRdb table keeps only in-frame clones and is missing some. The sample yields about 170,000 clones, more than 75% seen once. Cohorts were based on clinical histories the participants reported. This TCR came from a human donor with acute COVID-19. The donor label of this sample is uncertain. This sequence joins TRBV28 and TRBJ2-5; TRBD1 might be the D (6 bases). Material: PBMCs or T cells enriched from blood (not recorded which). The CDR3 DNA reads TGTGCCAGCAGTCCCGACAGGCGGGAGACCCAGTACTTC. This translates into CASSPDRRETQYF.